Listed below are T cell receptor beta chains from one sample, sequenced in a study of T cell changes during pregnancy in multiple sclerosis. The method was immunoSEQ multiplex PCR; TCRdb's version includes in-frame clones alone and lacks a portion of them. The repertoire holds 30,000 to 45,000 clones, roughly 90% seen once, with approximately 7.8% in the top ten. The sample in question was CD8+ T cells from peripheral blood mononuclear cells, obtained before pregnancy. Receptors were obtained from a female donor with multiple sclerosis, enrolled in a pregnancy study. CDR3s include the opening cysteine and the closing phenylalanine or tryptophan. A D gene is named only where the DNA matches it firmly. Clone size is shown for a subset of rows, as once, few, many or a class of expanded clone.

v_gene: TRBV7-9; d_gene: NA; abundance: NA; j_gene: TRBJ1-5; CDR3nt: TGTGCCAGCAGCTTGGAGACGAGCAATCAGCCCCAGCATTTT; CDR3aa: CASSLETSNQPQHF
v_gene: TRBV6-4; d_gene: TRBD1; abundance: NA; j_gene: TRBJ1-6; CDR3nt: TGTGCCAGCAGTGACGGGCAGGGGGGCTCACCCCTCCACTTT; CDR3aa: CASSDGQGGSPLHF
v_gene: TRBV2; d_gene: TRBD2; abundance: NA; j_gene: TRBJ2-7; CDR3nt: TGTGCCAGCAGTACGAGGGAGGGCCTCGGGCTCGAGCAGTACTTC; CDR3aa: CASSTREGLGLEQYF
v_gene: TRBV19; d_gene: TRBD2; abundance: NA; j_gene: TRBJ2-1; CDR3nt: TGTGCCAGTAGTATAGATCCTAGCGGGATAAATACCCTGACTGAGCAGTTCTTC; CDR3aa: CASSIDPSGINTLTEQFF
v_gene: TRBV19; d_gene: TRBD2; abundance: NA; j_gene: TRBJ2-7; CDR3nt: TGTGCCAGTAGTATGATAGCGGGATCTAGCAACGAGCAGTACTTC; CDR3aa: CASSMIAGSSNEQYF
v_gene: TRBV28; d_gene: NA; abundance: NA; j_gene: TRBJ1-2; CDR3nt: TGTGCCAGCAGCTCCAGACTCTATGGCTACACCTTC; CDR3aa: CASSSRLYGYTF
v_gene: TRBV19; d_gene: TRBD2; abundance: NA; j_gene: TRBJ2-7; CDR3nt: TGTGCCAGTAGTATGGGGACTAGCGGAACCCTCGAGCAGTACTTC; CDR3aa: CASSMGTSGTLEQYF
v_gene: TRBV7-9; d_gene: TRBD1; abundance: once; j_gene: TRBJ2-7; CDR3nt: TGTGCCAGCTCTACCGGGACAGCTCCCTACGAGCAGTACTTC; CDR3aa: CASSTGTAPYEQYF
v_gene: TRBV7-9; d_gene: TRBD2; abundance: NA; j_gene: TRBJ2-5; CDR3nt: TGTGCCAGCAGCTTAGCGGGAGGGCCGGAACAAGAGACCCAGTACTTC; CDR3aa: CASSLAGGPEQETQYF
v_gene: TRBV19; d_gene: NA; abundance: NA; j_gene: TRBJ1-5; CDR3nt: TGTGCCAGTAGGTGGACAGACAATCAGCCCCAGCATTTT; CDR3aa: CASRWTDNQPQHF
v_gene: TRBV7-9; d_gene: TRBD1; abundance: NA; j_gene: TRBJ2-7; CDR3nt: TGTGCCAGCAGCCCACCACCACTGACAGGGAGCTCCTACGAGCAGTACTTC; CDR3aa: CASSPPPLTGSSYEQYF
v_gene: TRBV5-1; d_gene: TRBD2; abundance: NA; j_gene: TRBJ2-1; CDR3nt: TGCGCCAGCCGGACTAGCGGCCGCCAGATTAACAATGAGCAGTTCTTC; CDR3aa: CASRTSGRQINNEQFF
v_gene: TRBV7-9; d_gene: TRBD2; abundance: NA; j_gene: TRBJ2-3; CDR3nt: TGTGCCAGCAGCTCTAGGCGGACTAGCGGCCTCACAGATACGCAGTATTTT; CDR3aa: CASSSRRTSGLTDTQYF
v_gene: TRBV6-6; d_gene: NA; abundance: NA; j_gene: TRBJ2-1; CDR3nt: TGTGCCAGCAGTTACCTCGTCGATGAGCAGTTCTTC; CDR3aa: CASSYLVDEQFF
v_gene: TRBV9; d_gene: NA; abundance: NA; j_gene: TRBJ2-2; CDR3nt: TGTGCCAGCAGGGAGGATGTCGGGGAGCTGTTTTTT; CDR3aa: CASREDVGELFF
v_gene: TRBV19; d_gene: NA; abundance: NA; j_gene: TRBJ2-6; CDR3nt: TGTGCCAGTAGTATAGCTGCGGCCTCTGGGGCCAACGTCCTGACTTTC; CDR3aa: CASSIAAASGANVLTF
v_gene: TRBV7-9; d_gene: TRBD1; abundance: NA; j_gene: TRBJ2-1; CDR3nt: TGTGCCAGCACCCGTGGTCCTCCTGGGGGACAGGGTCTATATGAGCAGTTCTTC; CDR3aa: CASTRGPPGGQGLYEQFF
v_gene: TRBV10-3; d_gene: TRBD2; abundance: NA; j_gene: TRBJ2-3; CDR3nt: TGTGCCATCAGCCCCGAGCGGGGGGGCACAGATACGCAGTATTTT; CDR3aa: CAISPERGGTDTQYF
v_gene: TRBV27; d_gene: TRBD2; abundance: NA; j_gene: TRBJ2-7; CDR3nt: TGTGCCAGCAGCTGGACTAGCGGGACCTACGAGCAGTACTTC; CDR3aa: CASSWTSGTYEQYF
v_gene: TRBV23-1; d_gene: NA; abundance: NA; j_gene: TRBJ1-2; CDR3nt: TGCGCCAGCAGTCACCCGGGGGGTTATGGCTACACCTTC; CDR3aa: CASSHPGGYGYTF
v_gene: TRBV13; d_gene: NA; abundance: NA; j_gene: TRBJ2-5; CDR3nt: TGTGCCAGCAGCTTAGGCCTCGAACAGCAAGAGACCCAGTACTTC; CDR3aa: CASSLGLEQQETQYF
v_gene: TRBV9; d_gene: TRBD2; abundance: NA; j_gene: TRBJ2-7; CDR3nt: TGTGCCAGCAGCGCGGGGGGACTAGCGGGGGAGCAGTACTTC; CDR3aa: CASSAGGLAGEQYF
v_gene: TRBV30; d_gene: NA; abundance: NA; j_gene: TRBJ1-2; CDR3nt: TGTGCCTGGAGTGGGGACACGTATGACTATGGCTACACCTTC; CDR3aa: CAWSGDTYDYGYTF
v_gene: TRBV28; d_gene: TRBD1; abundance: NA; j_gene: TRBJ1-5; CDR3nt: TGTGCCAGCAGTTTCCTCGTACAGGGGGCGGAAAGCAATCAGCCCCAGCATTTT; CDR3aa: CASSFLVQGAESNQPQHF
v_gene: TRBV7-2; d_gene: TRBD1; abundance: NA; j_gene: TRBJ1-1; CDR3nt: TGTGCCAGCAGTATTAACAGCGTCGCAAGGGGGCGTAGCACTGAAGCTTTCTTT; CDR3aa: CASSINSVARGRSTEAFF
v_gene: TRBV28; d_gene: TRBD1; abundance: few; j_gene: TRBJ2-7; CDR3nt: TGTGCCAGCAGCGCCACGGGACAGGGGGACTCCTACGAGCAGTACTTC; CDR3aa: CASSATGQGDSYEQYF
v_gene: TRBV6-4; d_gene: TRBD2; abundance: medium-sized; j_gene: TRBJ2-1; CDR3nt: TGTGCCAGCAGTGACACTAGCGGCTCCTACAATGAGCAGTTCTTC; CDR3aa: CASSDTSGSYNEQFF
v_gene: TRBV7-8; d_gene: NA; abundance: NA; j_gene: TRBJ2-7; CDR3nt: TGTGCCAGCAGCTTAGAGGCAGGAACCTACGAGCAGTACTTC; CDR3aa: CASSLEAGTYEQYF
v_gene: TRBV13; d_gene: NA; abundance: NA; j_gene: TRBJ2-7; CDR3nt: TGTGCCAGCAGCCCAGGGGGGAAGAACGAGCAGTACTTC; CDR3aa: CASSPGGKNEQYF
v_gene: TRBV7-9; d_gene: NA; abundance: NA; j_gene: TRBJ1-3; CDR3nt: TGTGCCAGCAGCTCCCCCCCGACAGACGGCTCTGGAAACACCATATATTTT; CDR3aa: CASSSPPTDGSGNTIYF
v_gene: TRBV5-1; d_gene: TRBD2; abundance: NA; j_gene: TRBJ2-7; CDR3nt: TGCGCCAGCAGCTTGGCTGCTAGCGGAAACTACGAGCAGTACTTC; CDR3aa: CASSLAASGNYEQYF
v_gene: TRBV5-4; d_gene: TRBD2; abundance: NA; j_gene: TRBJ2-7; CDR3nt: TGTGCCAGCAGCGGGGCTAGCGGGACTTACGAGCAGTACTTC; CDR3aa: CASSGASGTYEQYF
v_gene: TRBV25-1; d_gene: TRBD2; abundance: NA; j_gene: TRBJ2-1; CDR3nt: TGTGCCAGCAGTGACCCAGCGGGAGGGTATAATGAGCAGTTCTTC; CDR3aa: CASSDPAGGYNEQFF
v_gene: TRBV4-1; d_gene: TRBD1; abundance: once; j_gene: TRBJ2-7; CDR3nt: TGCGCCAGCAGCCAAGTGGGACAGGGTTACGAGCAGTACTTC; CDR3aa: CASSQVGQGYEQYF
v_gene: TRBV2; d_gene: NA; abundance: few; j_gene: TRBJ2-4; CDR3nt: TGTGCCAGCAGTGAAGCCTCCGGAGCAGAACTAGCCAAAAACATTCAGTACTTC; CDR3aa: CASSEASGAELAKNIQYF
v_gene: TRBV28; d_gene: TRBD2; abundance: NA; j_gene: TRBJ2-1; CDR3nt: TGTGCCAGCAGTATGACTAGCGGGAGGGACAATGAGCAGTTCTTC; CDR3aa: CASSMTSGRDNEQFF